This entry is about one TCR beta chain. Antigen: not known. This CDR3 has 13 residues. Looked up from germline, CDR1 is WNHNN and CDR2 is SYGVQD (reference sequence). Germline trimming cut 9 bases from V and 5 bases from J; bases unmatched to any gene: 6. Chemo-refractory metastatic non-small-cell lung cancer patients received focal radiation with ipilimumab CTLA-4 blockade. The data originate from a study of radiotherapy plus CTLA-4 blockade in lung cancer. Study information: Under 20% of enrolled patients responded objectively, and roughly 31% had disease control. Study-level points and caveats: Peripheral blood showed expansion of tumor-derived TCR clones after radiotherapy and ipilimumab. Reported findings show early blood T cell clone dynamics, with interferon-beta, best predicted response.

Clones were read by immunoSEQ multiplex PCR, and TCRdb kept only the in-frame ones, dropping some. The sample comprises under 100,000 clones, over 75% of which are singletons, and more than 12% rests with the top ten. The clonotype was recovered from a human donor with non-small cell lung cancer that progressed on radiotherapy plus ipilimumab. The starting material was peripheral blood, obtained from a patient treated with radiotherapy plus ipilimumab. This chain uses TRBV10-1 with TRBJ1-5; 8 nucleotides match TRBD1. In DNA form, the CDR3 reads TGCGCCAGGCTTACAGGGGGGTATCAGCCCCAGCATTTT. Encoded protein: CARLTGGYQPQHF.